This T cell receptor (beta chain) was recorded in a study of T cell responses to AZD1222 COVID-19 vaccine. Trimming took 4 bases from V and 0 from J, leaving 19 bases between them. This CDR3 comprises 18 residues. The germline CDR1 and CDR2 sequences are SGHRS and YFSETQ. As regards this clone: The antigen remains undetermined.

Study-wide results and limits: Targeting of unmutated variant regions was reportedly seen in nearly half of spike-specific TCRs. None of the repertoires were sampled until the peak T cell response had passed. AZD1222 recipients seropositive at baseline numbered only five to seven. Increased Spike-specific TCR breadth and depth were observed after two AZD1222 doses.

The data were produced by immunoSEQ multiplex PCR, yet TCRdb's version contains in-frame clones alone and is incomplete. The sample shows roughly 80,000 clones, around 90% of them seen only once. The sample consisted of peripheral blood, taken on day 0 of MenACWY control vaccination. The chain couples TRBV5-1 to TRBJ1-4; D is possibly TRBD1 (6 bases). This TCR came from an adult in good health. The CDR3 region has the DNA TGCGCCAGCAGCCAGGGGATCGGGGCACATGCAACTAATGAAAAACTGTTTTTT. Its protein is CASSQGIGAHATNEKLFF.